One sample yielded the 30 T cell receptor beta chains listed below, sequenced in a study of blood T cell repertoires in COVID-19. Sequencing was performed with immunoSEQ multiplex PCR; in TCRdb, only in-frame clones are kept and a portion is missing. In the table there are about 190,000 clones, 79% of which are singletons. Sequences were obtained from peripheral blood. The source is a man aged 55-75 years with active or convalescent COVID-19.

The chain combines TRBV6-5 with TRBJ1-1, with D unresolved. The CDR3 has 15 residues. Germline loops: CDR1 MNHEY, CDR2 SVGAGI. Trimming removed 8 bases from V and 5 bases from J, with 21 bases in between. The CDR3: CASPKVRPGETEAFF. The CDR3 bases are TGTGCCAGCCCCAAAGTGAGGCCCGGGGAGACTGAAGCTTTCTTT.

V usage is TRBV9 and J usage is TRBJ2-2, with 9 bases matching TRBD2. The V gene's germline CDR1 is SGDLS and CDR2 YYNGEE. With 3 bases clipped from V and 7 bases from J, the junction kept 7 bases outside the gene matches. The CDR3 has 15 residues. CDR3 sequence (DNA): TGTGCCAGCAGCGCCGGGACTAGCAAGGGCGGGGAGCTGTTTTTT. Residues: CASSAGTSKGGELFF.

The count of this clone is one. V and J are TRBV18 and TRBJ2-3; 14 bases line up with TRBD2. The CDR3 runs 18 residues. The trim removed 4 bases at V and 2 bases at J, leaving 8 bases unmatched. Germline assignment: CDR1 KGHSH and CDR2 LQKENI. The CDR3 nucleotides read TGTGCCAGCTCACGGATCGTGACTAGCGGGAGGGCCACAGATACGCAGTATTTT. This codes for CASSRIVTSGRATDTQYF.

The J gene is TRBJ2-7, the V gene TRBV20-1, with D possibly being TRBD2 (6 bases). The CDR3 length is 11 residues. The V and J ends lost 3 bases and 10 bases respectively, with 13 bases between them. Germline V gene sequence: CDR1 DFQATT, CDR2 SNEGSKA (reference sequence). CDR3 DNA sequence: TGCAGTGCTAGGGCCGGGACTCCCCAGTACTTC. It specifies CSARAGTPQYF.

The rearrangement links TRBV6-5 to TRBJ1-5; D is undetermined. The germline V and J ends were trimmed by 6 bases and 0 bases, with 6 bases remaining between them. The CDR3 runs to 13 residues. Germline V lookup: CDR1 MNHEY, CDR2 SVGAGI. The CDR3 is CASRLYSNQPQHF. The CDR3 region has the DNA TGTGCCAGCAGGCTCTATAGCAATCAGCCCCAGCATTTT.

This clone was counted only a few times. This chain links TRBV7-9 with TRBJ2-7; TRBD2 matches at 13 bases. The CDR3 consists of 18 residues. With 4 bases clipped from V and 1 base from J, the junction kept 10 bases outside the gene matches. From germline, CDR1 is SEHNR and CDR2 FQNEAQ (reference sequence). CDR3 sequence: CASSSGLAGPTASYEQYF. CDR3 sequence (DNA): TGTGCCAGCAGCTCGGGACTAGCGGGACCGACGGCATCCTACGAGCAGTACTTC. The full variable domain, its missing parts supplied by reference TRBV7-9 and TRBJ2-7, is DTGVSQNPRHKITKRGQNVTFRCDPISEHNRLYWYRQTLGQGPEFLTYFQNEAQLEKSRLLSDRFSAERPKGSFSTLEIQRTEQGDSAMYLCASSSGLAGPTASYEQYFGPGTRLTVT.

This clone was picked up one time. The J gene is TRBJ1-2, the V gene TRBV5-1; weak D call: TRBD1 (5 bases). The ends were cut back, 9 bases at V and 4 bases at J, with 19 bases in the middle. The CDR3 is made up of 14 amino acids. Looked up from germline, CDR1 is SGHRS and CDR2 is YFSETQ. CDR3 protein: CATAYDSTSYGYTF. As DNA, the CDR3 is TGCGCCACCGCCTACGACAGCACTTCCTATGGCTACACCTTC.

The gene calls are TRBV28 and TRBJ2-2, with unresolved D. This CDR3 region has 12 residues. The germline V gene has CDR1 MDHEN and CDR2 SYDVKM. The V end lost 2 bases, the J end lost 6 bases, and 4 bases lay between the germline ends. The CDR3 bases are TGTGCCAGCAGTTTACTTTCCGGGGAGCTGTTTTTT. It specifies CASSLLSGELFF.

With respect to this clone: At the DNA level, this CDR3 is encoded by other sequences in the same sample as well. V usage is TRBV29-1 and J usage is TRBJ1-1; tentative D call: TRBD1 (5 bases). V lost 4 bases to trimming and J lost 2 bases, with 8 bases between them. The CDR3 is made up of 12 amino acids. The germline V gene has CDR1 SQVTM and CDR2 ANQGSEA. Here the CDR3 DNA reads TGCAGCGTTGGCCAGGGAAACACTGAAGCTTTCTTT. It encodes CSVGQGNTEAFF.

The sample holds one count of this clone. The rearrangement links TRBV6-1 to TRBJ2-7; the D gene is possibly TRBD1 (5 bases). The CDR3 runs 16 residues. CDR1 is MNHNS, CDR2 SASEGT, per germline. With 0 bases removed from V and 2 bases from J, the gap between germline ends came to 14 bases. The CDR3 reads CASSEAGFRTTYEQYF. The DNA for the CDR3 is TGTGCCAGCAGTGAAGCAGGGTTCCGGACAACCTACGAGCAGTACTTC.

The genes are TRBV27 and TRBJ2-1, with 7 positions matching TRBD2. V dropped 4 bases and J dropped 9; count of bases not matched to a gene: 9. Germline values: CDR1 MNHEY, CDR2 SMNVEV (reference sequence). The CDR3 consists of 14 residues. The CDR3, as DNA: TGTGCCAGCAGTTCCCGGGGGAGGGGTGTTGAGCAGTTCTTC. It encodes CASSSRGRGVEQFF.

The V call is TRBV21-1, the J call TRBJ2-3; the D segment call TRBD1 is taken from the table without a DNA check. TRBV21-1 is tagged as a pseudogene. This CDR3 has 16 residues. The CDR3 nucleotides read TGTGCCAGCAGCACTCTTACGGGACAGGGGCGAGATACGCAGTATTTT. Protein sequence: CASSTLTGQGRDTQYF.

V is TRBV9 and J is TRBJ2-3, with TRBD1 matching over 11 bases. Looked up from germline, CDR1 is SGDLS and CDR2 is YYNGEE. This CDR3 is built from 16 residues. V was clipped by 4 bases and J by 6 bases; unmatched bases: 10. CDR3 sequence: CASSSGRTGGPDTQYF. CDR3 nucleotides: TGTGCCAGCAGCTCCGGACGGACAGGGGGCCCCGATACGCAGTATTTT.

V gene TRBV9 combines with J gene TRBJ2-1, with 7 bases identical to TRBD2. Unmatched junction bases numbered 5, after V lost 0 bases and J lost 2 bases. Per the germline V gene, CDR1 is SGDLS and CDR2 is YYNGEE. CDR3 length: 16 amino acids. CDR3: CASSVVVSGPYNEQFF. The DNA for the CDR3 is TGTGCCAGCAGCGTAGTAGTTAGCGGGCCCTACAATGAGCAGTTCTTC.

V usage is TRBV18 and J usage is TRBJ2-2; no definite D call. Germline CDR1 and CDR2: KGHSH and LQKENI. This CDR3 contains 13 residues. The V end was cut by 2 bases, the J end by 7 bases, with 8 bases between. In DNA, the CDR3 is TGTGCCAGCTCACCAAAACAAGTCGGGGAGCTGTTTTTT. Encoded protein: CASSPKQVGELFF.

This chain links TRBV6-6 with TRBJ2-1, with TRBD2 as a possible D gene (5 bases). In germline, CDR1 is MNHNY, CDR2 SVGAGI (reference sequence). The V end was cut by 5 bases, the J end by 2 bases, with 16 bases between. The CDR3 consists of 16 residues. CDR3 coding DNA: TGTGCCAGCAGTCCTCAGAGGACTCCGACCTACAATGAGCAGTTCTTC. It is translated as CASSPQRTPTYNEQFF.

The chain couples TRBV5-1 to TRBJ2-2; D is ambiguous. The CDR3 sequence is 15 residues long. Trimming took 0 bases from V and 2 from J, leaving 8 bases between them. Per the germline V gene, CDR1 is SGHRS and CDR2 is YFSETQ. CDR3 sequence: CASSLGHANTGELFF. The CDR3 DNA is TGCGCCAGCAGCTTGGGACATGCTAACACCGGGGAGCTGTTTTTT.

The rearrangement links TRBV14 to TRBJ2-1; 9 nucleotides line up with TRBD2. The germline CDR1 and CDR2 sequences are SGHDN and FVKESK. Losses at the gene ends were 4 bases for V and 12 bases for J; bases not matched to a gene: 13. This CDR3 has 15 residues. The CDR3 here is CASSLKQLAGSRQFF. DNA of the CDR3: TGTGCCAGCAGCCTCAAACAACTAGCGGGTAGTAGGCAGTTCTTC.

This chain joins TRBV15 and TRBJ1-5, with no clear D. V dropped 6 bases and J dropped 4 bases, with 16 bases sitting between them. There are 15 residues in the CDR3. The V gene's germline CDR1 is LNHNV and CDR2 YYDKDF (reference sequence). CDR3 amino acids: CATRREGTGNQPQHF. CDR3 nucleotide sequence: TGTGCCACCAGGAGGGAGGGCACGGGGAATCAGCCCCAGCATTTT.

The chain is built from TRBV27 and TRBJ2-5, with 8 positions matching TRBD1. The CDR3 totals 15 residues. J lost 0 bases, V lost 7 bases, and 7 bases had no gene match. The germline V gene encodes CDR1 MNHEY and CDR2 SMNVEV (reference sequence). CDR3 nucleotides: TGTGCCAGCAAACAGACAGGGGCGTACCAAGAGACCCAGTACTTC. Its translation: CASKQTGAYQETQYF.

The chain employs TRBV7-9 and TRBJ2-7, with 7 bases aligning to TRBD1. V lost 4 bases to trimming and J lost 0 bases; unmatched junction nucleotides: 6. CDR1 is SEHNR and CDR2 is FQNEAQ in the germline V gene (reference sequence). The CDR3 contains 15 residues. Here the CDR3 reads CASSSPGQTSYEQYF. The CDR3 bases are TGTGCCAGCAGCTCACCGGGACAGACCTCCTACGAGCAGTACTTC.

The chain recombines TRBV29-1 with TRBJ2-7; TRBD2 agrees at 13 bases. From germline, CDR1 is SQVTM and CDR2 ANQGSEA. J gave up 1 base and V 1 base, and 7 bases lay outside the gene matches. This CDR3 contains 17 residues. The CDR3 DNA reads TGCAGCGTTGAAGGACTAGCGGGAGGTCCTAATTCCTACGAGCAGTACTTC. It translates to CSVEGLAGGPNSYEQYF.

The gene calls are TRBV12-3 or TRBV12-4 and TRBJ1-5; weak D call: TRBD1 (6 bases). The CDR3 contains 13 residues. The V end was cut by 5 bases, the J end by 6 bases, with 11 bases between. This CDR3 reads CASSTQGIQPQHF. In nucleotides, the CDR3 is TGTGCCAGCAGTACGCAGGGGATTCAGCCCCAGCATTTT.

In this sample, this clone turned up once. J is TRBJ2-7 and V is TRBV4-1; D uncertain. The V and J ends lost 0 bases and 0 bases respectively, with 6 bases between them. This CDR3 has 14 residues. Germline V gene sequence: CDR1 MGHRA, CDR2 YSYEKL. CDR3 protein: CASSQEPSSYEQYF. The DNA for the CDR3 is TGCGCCAGCAGCCAAGAACCTAGCTCCTACGAGCAGTACTTC.

The chain is built from TRBV6-2 or TRBV6-3 and TRBJ2-1; 14 bases map to TRBD2. The V gene's germline CDR1 is MNHEY and CDR2 SVGEGT. CDR3 size: 14 residues. With 4 bases clipped from V and 15 bases from J, the junction kept 8 bases outside the gene matches. This CDR3 reads CASSSGLAGGPLFF. Written as DNA, the CDR3 is TGTGCCAGCAGTTCCGGACTAGCGGGAGGTCCATTGTTCTTC.

This clone appeared a few times. The chain carries TRBV4-2 and TRBJ2-1, with 13 bases lining up with TRBD2. The V segment lost 1 base and the J segment 9 bases; nucleotides outside the gene matches: 18. The CDR3 has 20 residues. Germline V gives CDR1 LGHNA, CDR2 YNFKEQ. Written as DNA, the CDR3 is TGTGCCAGCAGCCAAGGGACTAGCGGGAGAAGGGGGCTTGGACGGAGTGAGCAGTTCTTC. This encodes CASSQGTSGRRGLGRSEQFF.

The rearrangement links TRBV9 to TRBJ2-7; 7 positions match TRBD1. The J segment lost 7 bases and the V segment lost 5 bases, leaving 9 bases of the junction unmatched. The CDR3 is 13 residues long. Germline V gene lookup returns CDR1 SGDLS and CDR2 YYNGEE. The CDR3 reads CASRRGLEGEQYF. In DNA form, the CDR3 reads TGTGCCAGCAGGAGGGGGCTAGAGGGAGAGCAGTACTTC.

V is TRBV2 and J is TRBJ1-2; D is unresolved. V dropped 2 bases and J dropped 1 base, with 14 bases sitting between them. CDR1 is SNHLY, CDR2 FYNNEI, per germline. CDR3 size: 16 residues. The CDR3: CASSERRRDGNYGYTF. CDR3 bases: TGTGCCAGCAGTGAACGGCGGAGGGATGGTAACTATGGCTACACCTTC.

The chain couples TRBV28 to TRBJ1-5; D remains unclear. V was pared by 10 bases and J by 6 bases, with 19 bases between. Germline V gene sequence: CDR1 MDHEN, CDR2 SYDVKM. This CDR3 is built from 14 residues. The CDR3 DNA reads TGTGCCACCGACGGCCCTACCCGGGGTCAGCCCCAGCATTTT. Protein sequence: CATDGPTRGQPQHF.

This rearrangement joins TRBV25-1 to TRBJ1-2; D is undetermined. The CDR3 spans 11 residues. CDR1 and CDR2 (germline): MGHDK, SYGVNS. V was trimmed by 3 bases and J by 4 bases, leaving 3 bases between them. CDR3 residues: CASSDGYGYTF. The CDR3 nucleotides are TGTGCCAGCAGTGACGGCTATGGCTACACCTTC.